Below, 2 T cell receptor beta chains from the same sample are listed, as sequenced in a study of cytomegalovirus exposure and HLA in healthy donors. Amplification used 60 Vbeta primers and 13 Jbeta primers. Clones were read by immunoSEQ multiplex PCR, and TCRdb kept only the in-frame ones, dropping some. The sample has 130,000 or so clones, roughly 9.6% seen once. Material for sequencing was PBMCs. Receptors were obtained from a woman in her 40s in good health and CMV-seropositive.

This sequence joins TRBV5-8 and TRBJ2-1; 11 bases are shared with TRBD2. The CDR3 consists of 16 residues. With 0 bases clipped from V and 3 bases from J, the junction kept 2 bases outside the gene matches. CDR1 is SGHTS and CDR2 is YDEGEE in the germline V gene. The CDR3 DNA follows: TGTGCCAGCAGCTTGGCTAGCGGGGGGTTCTACAATGAGCAGTTCTTC. This codes for CASSLASGGFYNEQFF.

The chain uses TRBV10-2 and TRBJ1-2, with 11 bases matching TRBD1. The CDR3 has 14 amino acids. Germline lookup yields CDR1 WSHSY and CDR2 SAAADI. V lost 6 bases and J lost 6; bases outside the gene matches: 6. The CDR3 nucleotides read TGCGCCAGCAGAGGGACAGGGGGTCTTCATGGCTACACCTTC. As protein: CASRGTGGLHGYTF.